These 15 T cell receptor beta chains came from one sample sequenced in a study of cytomegalovirus exposure and HLA in healthy donors. PCR amplification relied on 60 Vbeta primers (plus 13 Jbeta primers). Measured with immunoSEQ multiplex PCR; TCRdb has only the in-frame clones, and not every one. Of about 57,000 clones in the sample, 55% to 85% were seen once. Sequencing was carried out using PBMCs. Receptors originate from a woman aged 50 to 60 in good health and CMV-seronegative.

The chain recombines TRBV6-1 with TRBJ2-2; 7 positions agree with TRBD2. Germline values: CDR1 MNHNS, CDR2 SASEGT. CDR3 size: 12 residues. The V segment lost 10 bases and the J segment 9 bases; nucleotides outside the gene matches: 8. For the CDR3, the DNA is TGTGCCACCGGGGACTATAATAGGGAGCTGTTTTTT. It yields the protein CATGDYNRELFF.

CDR3 protein: CASSPKPPGYNEQFF. CDR3 DNA: TGTGCCAGCTCACCAAAGCCCCCTGGCTACAATGAGCAGTTCTTC. The chain carries TRBV18 and TRBJ2-1, with D unresolved. The germline CDR1 and CDR2 sequences are KGHSH and LQKENI. Trimming shortened V by 2 bases and J by 3 bases, and 11 bases separated the two germline ends. This CDR3 contains 15 residues.

The gene calls are TRBV5-5 and TRBJ1-2, with TRBD1 matching 9 bases. Germline CDR1 SGHKS, CDR2 YYEKEE (reference sequence). The CDR3 length is 15 residues. V trimming: 4 bases; J trimming: 3 bases; junction bases outside the gene matches: 7. The CDR3 DNA sequence: TGTGCCAGCAGCCCCGAGACAGGGGGGGACTATGGCTACACCTTC. Translation gives CASSPETGGDYGYTF.

The V and J genes are TRBV9 and TRBJ2-3; 8 bases map to TRBD2. The CDR3 consists of 14 residues. Unmatched junction bases numbered 7, after V lost 4 bases and J lost 6 bases. Germline V lookup: CDR1 SGDLS, CDR2 YYNGEE. The CDR3 sequence: CASSPGGAWDTQYF. CDR3 sequence (DNA): TGTGCCAGCAGCCCCGGGGGGGCCTGGGATACGCAGTATTTT.

This clone was seen more than once but under ten times. The chain carries TRBV6-5 and TRBJ1-2; a possible D gene is TRBD1 (5 bases). CDR3 length: 13 amino acids. The ends were cut back, 6 bases at V and 8 bases at J, with 16 bases in the middle. Germline V gene sequence: CDR1 MNHEY, CDR2 SVGAGI. CDR3 in DNA: TGTGCCAGCAGGGAAGACAGAGCGTTGGGCTACACCTTC. It is translated as CASREDRALGYTF.

This chain connects TRBV6-5 to TRBJ1-2, with D perhaps matching TRBD1 (5 bases). Germline V gene lookup returns CDR1 MNHEY and CDR2 SVGAGI. This CDR3 contains 16 residues. V was trimmed by 2 bases and J by 3 bases, leaving 16 bases between them. DNA of the CDR3: TGTGCCAGCAGTTACGCGCTCCGGGGGGAAGACTATGGCTACACCTTC. Translated: CASSYALRGEDYGYTF.

V usage is TRBV9 and J usage is TRBJ1-1, with D tentatively TRBD1 (5 bases). Trimming took off 3 bases at V and 1 base at J, with 16 bases between the two ends. The CDR3 is 16 residues long. Germline lookup yields CDR1 SGDLS and CDR2 YYNGEE. The CDR3 DNA reads as TGTGCCAGCAGCGAGGGGTCATCTGGGAAGAACACTGAAGCTTTCTTT. Translating it yields CASSEGSSGKNTEAFF. Complete variable domain (other parts from reference TRBV9 and TRBJ1-1): DSGVTQTPKHLITATGQRVTLRCSPRSGDLSVYWYQQSLDQGLQFLIQYYNGEERAKGNILERFSAQQFPDLHSELNLSSLELGDSALYFCASSEGSSGKNTEAFFGQGTRLTVV.

In DNA, the CDR3 is TGTGCCAGCAGTTCTAGCTTCCCCCCAGATACGCAGTATTTT. It is translated as CASSSSFPPDTQYF. V usage is TRBV27 and J usage is TRBJ2-3, with D perhaps TRBD2 (5 bases). Trimming removed 4 bases at V and 4 bases at J, with 12 bases between. The CDR3 runs to 14 residues. CDR1 and CDR2 from the germline V gene are MNHEY and SMNVEV (reference sequence).

This clone was seen just once. J is TRBJ2-1 and V is TRBV2, with 7 bases lining up with TRBD1. Germline lookup yields CDR1 SNHLY and CDR2 FYNNEI. V shed 9 bases and J 0 bases; nucleotides not matched to a gene: 8. The CDR3 runs to 15 residues. CDR3 coding DNA: TGTGCCAGTAAGACAGGGTCAAGCTCCTACAATGAGCAGTTCTTC. This encodes CASKTGSSSYNEQFF. Full variable domain (remainder filled in from reference TRBV2 and TRBJ2-1): EPEVTQTPSHQVTQMGQEVILRCVPISNHLYFYWYRQILGQKVEFLVSFYNNEISEKSEIFDDQFSVERPDGSNFTLKIRSTKLEDSAMYFCASKTGSSSYNEQFFGPGTRLTVL.

V gene TRBV7-8 combines with J gene TRBJ2-4; D is ambiguous. Germline-derived CDR1 and CDR2 are SGHVS and FQNEAQ. This CDR3 region has 11 residues. V was pared by 2 bases and J by 7 bases, with 3 bases between. The DNA of the CDR3 is TGTGCCAGCAGCTTACTCAACATTCAGTACTTC. It codes for CASSLLNIQYF.

This clone was observed once. This sequence joins TRBV6-5 and TRBJ1-5; TRBD1 agrees at 9 bases. The V gene end was trimmed by 5 bases and the J gene end by 4 bases; junction bases not matched to a gene: 3. CDR1 and CDR2 (germline): MNHEY, SVGAGI. The CDR3 is 14 residues long. The CDR3 region has the DNA TGTGCCAGCAGTCGACAGGGGGAAAATCAGCCCCAGCATTTT. Amino acids: CASSRQGENQPQHF.

V is TRBV6-4 and J is TRBJ2-3; TRBD2 matches at 9 bases. The CDR3 runs 15 residues. Germline-derived CDR1 and CDR2 are MRHNA and SNTAGT. V shed 3 bases and J 0 bases; nucleotides not matched to a gene: 1. CDR3 sequence: CASSELAGSTDTQYF. The CDR3 DNA reads TGTGCCAGCAGTGAACTAGCGGGCAGCACAGATACGCAGTATTTT.

A single count supports this clone. The rearrangement links TRBV19 to TRBJ2-3, with 7 bases that match TRBD2. The trim removed 0 bases at V and 8 bases at J, leaving 8 bases unmatched. The CDR3 extends over 15 amino acids. Germline V gene sequence: CDR1 LNHDA, CDR2 SQIVND (reference sequence). The CDR3 DNA is TGTGCCAGTAGTATAGATGGCCCCAGGGAGGGTACGCAGTATTTT. It is translated as CASSIDGPREGTQYF.

This clone showed up just once. V gene TRBV7-2 combines with J gene TRBJ1-6, with 10 bases that match TRBD1. V dropped 3 bases and J dropped 2; count of bases not matched to a gene: 1. This CDR3 spans 16 amino acids. Germline V gene lookup returns CDR1 SGHTA and CDR2 FQGNSA. The CDR3 protein is CASSLTGGTYNSPLHF. The CDR3 DNA reads as TGTGCCAGCAGCTTGACAGGGGGCACCTATAATTCACCCCTCCACTTT.

This clone was recorded a few times. This chain links TRBV10-1 with TRBJ2-5, with TRBD1 matching over 7 bases. The end of the DNA fits TRBJ2-7 better, so the J call may be wrong. The CDR3 is made up of 15 amino acids. Germline CDR1 reads WNHNN; CDR2 reads SYGVQD (reference sequence). The CDR3 protein is CASSEWGQNSYEQYF. In DNA form, the CDR3 reads TGCGCCAGCAGTGAGTGGGGACAGAACTCCTACGAGCAGTACTTC.